The 26 T cell receptor beta chains reported below all come from one sample, sequenced in a study of blood T cell repertoires in COVID-19. Using immunoSEQ multiplex PCR, the repertoire was profiled, and TCRdb retains in-frame clones only, with some absent. The sample has approximately 160,000 clones, 75% to 85% seen once. The source material was peripheral blood. The receptor set was obtained from a woman in her 50s in a cohort sampled during active or convalescent COVID-19.

The chain uses TRBV30 and TRBJ1-2, with D tentatively TRBD1 (6 bases). The V gene lost 0 bases and the J gene lost 4 bases, with 9 bases spanning the gap. The CDR3 is made up of 13 amino acids. CDR1 GTSNPN and CDR2 SVGIG come from the germline V gene (reference sequence). The CDR3 DNA reads TGTGCCTGGAGTGTAGGGGGTGCCTATGGCTACACCTTC. It yields the protein CAWSVGGAYGYTF. The full variable domain, rest sourced from reference TRBV30 and TRBJ1-2, is SQTIHQWPATLVQPVGSPLSLECTVEGTSNPNLYWYRQAAGRGLQLLFYSVGIGQISSEVPQNLSASRPQDRQFILSSKKLLLSDSGFYLCAWSVGGAYGYTFGSGTRLTVV.

V usage is TRBV7-9 and J usage is TRBJ2-7; weak D call: TRBD2 (6 bases). CDR1 is SEHNR and CDR2 is FQNEAQ in the germline V gene (reference sequence). V gave up 5 bases and J gave up 4 bases, with 15 bases separating them. CDR3 length: 14 amino acids. Written as DNA, the CDR3 is TGTGCCAGCAGCCCGGTTGCGGCGGGGTACGAGCAGTACTTC. Its protein is CASSPVAAGYEQYF.

This clone was counted a few times. The V call is TRBV10-2, the J call TRBJ2-1; TRBD1 matches at 10 bases. Germline V gene lookup returns CDR1 WSHSY and CDR2 SAAADI. The CDR3 contains 14 residues. Unmatched junction bases numbered 2, after V lost 6 bases and J lost 3 bases. The DNA for the CDR3 is TGCGCCAGCAGGGGGGACAGGGGCTACAATGAGCAGTTCTTC. It yields the protein CASRGDRGYNEQFF.

V and J are TRBV5-1 and TRBJ2-2; D is ambiguous. This CDR3 has 14 residues. In germline, CDR1 is SGHRS, CDR2 YFSETQ. The V end was cut by 0 bases, the J end by 7 bases, with 10 bases between. CDR3 amino acids: CASSLGSGGGELFF. The DNA of the CDR3 is TGCGCCAGCAGCTTGGGGTCAGGTGGCGGGGAGCTGTTTTTT.

This chain links TRBV7-6 with TRBJ1-6; possible D gene TRBD1, 6 bases. V was pared by 6 bases and J by 8 bases, with 17 bases between. From germline, CDR1 is SGHVS and CDR2 FNYEAQ. The CDR3 runs to 15 residues. Here the CDR3 DNA reads TGTGCCAGCAGTTCCACAGGGTCCTTCGATTCACCCCTCCACTTT. This sequence encodes CASSSTGSFDSPLHF.

This clone was seen once. This chain uses TRBV3-1 (or the pseudogene TRBV3-2) with TRBJ1-1, with 7 bases aligning to TRBD1. CDR1 is LGHDT, CDR2 YNNKEL, per germline (reference sequence). J lost 4 bases, V lost 2 bases, and 7 bases had no gene match. The CDR3 has 15 residues. The CDR3 sequence is CASSQKQGGGTEAFF. The CDR3 DNA reads TGTGCCAGCAGCCAAAAGCAGGGGGGAGGCACTGAAGCTTTCTTT.

The chain combines TRBV9 with TRBJ2-1, with 12 bases that match TRBD2. J gave up 0 bases and V 1 base, and 11 bases lay outside the gene matches. The CDR3 extends over 20 amino acids. Germline CDR1 SGDLS, CDR2 YYNGEE. The CDR3 DNA follows: TGTGCCAGCAGCGTATCCCCGACTAGCGGGGGCCCCGCCTCCTACAATGAGCAGTTCTTC. It is translated as CASSVSPTSGGPASYNEQFF.

This chain connects TRBV7-8 to TRBJ1-1, with D possibly matching TRBD1 (6 bases). V lost 5 bases to trimming and J lost 3 bases, with 13 bases between them. Germline loops: CDR1 SGHVS, CDR2 FQNEAQ. The CDR3 sequence is 14 residues long. The CDR3 DNA reads TGTGCCAGCAGCGGAGAGTGGACAGACACTGAAGCTTTCTTT. Translated: CASSGEWTDTEAFF.

This chain links TRBV7-2 with TRBJ2-3; TRBD1 is a possible D gene (6 bases). V was cut by 0 bases and J by 9 bases, with 22 bases left in between. Germline V gene data show CDR1 as SGHTA and CDR2 as FQGNSA. This CDR3 has 17 residues. The CDR3 sequence: CASSLAATGNRRSTQYF. As DNA, the CDR3 is TGTGCCAGCAGCTTAGCAGCGACAGGTAACCGTAGGTCGACGCAGTATTTT.

The chain combines TRBV30 with TRBJ2-1, with D perhaps matching TRBD1 (5 bases). Germline CDR1 and CDR2: GTSNPN and SVGIG (reference sequence). The V and J ends lost 1 base and 4 bases respectively, with 8 bases between them. The CDR3 is made up of 13 amino acids. CDR3 sequence: CAWSADSYNEQFF. CDR3 nucleotide sequence: TGTGCCTGGAGTGCAGACAGTTACAATGAGCAGTTCTTC.

As regards this clone: Other DNA sequences in the sample encode the same CDR3. The V gene is TRBV3-1 (or the pseudogene TRBV3-2), the J gene TRBJ1-3; D uncertain. CDR1 and CDR2 (germline): LGHDT, YNNKEL (reference sequence). V lost 0 bases, J lost 4 bases, and 10 bases lay in between. This CDR3 is 15 amino acids long. The CDR3 spells CASSQEPGSGNTIYF. The CDR3 DNA is TGTGCCAGCAGCCAAGAGCCGGGATCCGGAAACACCATATATTTT.

This chain links TRBV19 with TRBJ2-7; maybe TRBD2 (5 bases). Germline values: CDR1 LNHDA, CDR2 SQIVND (reference sequence). This CDR3 region has 13 residues. V shed 6 bases and J shed 3 bases, with 12 bases lying between them. CDR3 sequence: CASRTNEGYEQYF. The CDR3, as DNA: TGTGCCAGTAGGACGAATGAGGGCTACGAGCAGTACTTC.

As to this clone: This clone may be a read error of a much larger clone one base away. V usage is TRBV14 and J usage is TRBJ2-5, with D possibly being TRBD2 (5 bases). The CDR3 is 13 residues long. Germline loops: CDR1 SGHDN, CDR2 FVKESK. Trimming took 1 base from V and 3 from J, leaving 6 bases between them. The CDR3 is CASSQGLKETQYF. The CDR3 DNA follows: TGTGCCAGCAGCCAAGGACTAAAAGAGACCCAGTACTTC.

J is TRBJ2-4 and V is TRBV7-9; 7 nucleotides agree with TRBD1. CDR1 and CDR2 (germline): SEHNR, FQNEAQ (reference sequence). The CDR3 has 14 amino acids. Germline trimming cut 1 base from V and 8 bases from J; bases unmatched to any gene: 5. The CDR3 DNA reads TGTGCCAGCAGCTTAGGACAGGGAAGATACATTCAGTACTTC. Protein product: CASSLGQGRYIQYF.

The chain uses TRBV10-3 and TRBJ2-7; D gene unclear. Germline values: CDR1 ENHRY, CDR2 SYGVKD. The CDR3 length is 12 residues. V shed 3 bases and J shed 3 bases, with 6 bases lying between them. CDR3 nucleotides: TGTGCCATCAGTGATTTTAACTACGAGCAGTACTTC. As protein: CAISDFNYEQYF.

V is TRBV6-5 and J is TRBJ1-1, with 9 bases aligning to TRBD1. The CDR3 loop spans 14 amino acids. The germline CDR1 and CDR2 sequences are MNHEY and SVGAGI. V trimming: 5 bases; J trimming: 4 bases; junction bases outside the gene matches: 5. The CDR3 loop is CASSTGQGITEAFF. CDR3 nucleotides: TGTGCCAGCAGTACGGGACAGGGTATCACTGAAGCTTTCTTT.

The chain uses TRBV2 and TRBJ1-2; perhaps TRBD1 as D (6 bases). This CDR3 comprises 15 residues. V was cut by 9 bases and J by 6 bases, with 23 bases left in between. Germline V gives CDR1 SNHLY, CDR2 FYNNEI. The CDR3 DNA follows: TGTGCCAGAAGCGATACTACAGGGATCAGAAATGGCTACACCTTC. Translation: CARSDTTGIRNGYTF.

The V call is TRBV19, the J call TRBJ1-6, with no clear D. With 6 bases removed from V and 0 bases from J, the gap between germline ends came to 12 bases. The CDR3 loop spans 16 amino acids. The germline V gene encodes CDR1 LNHDA and CDR2 SQIVND (reference sequence). The CDR3 is CASSHRGGSYNSPLHF. CDR3 DNA: TGTGCCAGTAGCCACCGGGGAGGCTCCTATAATTCACCCCTCCACTTT.

The chain has TRBV2 and TRBJ2-7; 9 nucleotides line up with TRBD1. Germline CDR1 SNHLY, CDR2 FYNNEI. V lost 1 base to trimming and J lost 3 bases; unmatched junction nucleotides: 7. The CDR3 has 16 residues. The CDR3 region has the DNA TGTGCCAGCAGTGAAGTGGGACAGGGTGGTAACTACGAGCAGTACTTC. Translated: CASSEVGQGGNYEQYF. The variable domain in full, completed from reference TRBV2 and TRBJ2-7, reads EPEVTQTPSHQVTQMGQEVILRCVPISNHLYFYWYRQILGQKVEFLVSFYNNEISEKSEIFDDQFSVERPDGSNFTLKIRSTKLEDSAMYFCASSEVGQGGNYEQYFGPGTRLTVT.

This clone was seen a single time. The V call is TRBV5-1, the J call TRBJ1-4; 8 bases line up with TRBD1. V lost 3 bases, J lost 6 bases, and 7 bases stayed unmatched. This CDR3 spans 15 amino acids. Germline V gene lookup returns CDR1 SGHRS and CDR2 YFSETQ. The CDR3 DNA sequence: TGCGCCAGCAGCTCCTCGACAGGGGTATATGAAAAACTGTTTTTT. It specifies CASSSSTGVYEKLFF.

The chain combines TRBV28 with TRBJ1-6; unclear D gene. This CDR3 has 12 amino acids. Germline V gene lookup returns CDR1 MDHEN and CDR2 SYDVKM. With 6 bases removed from V and 6 bases from J, the gap between germline ends came to 6 bases. The CDR3 DNA reads as TGTGCCAGCAGGGTTAGTAATTCACCCCTCCACTTT. It yields the protein CASRVSNSPLHF.

V is TRBV5-3 and J is TRBJ1-1; no clear D gene. TRBV5-3 is an ORF, with its function uncertain. CDR3 size: 16 residues. V lost 1 base and J lost 1, with 14 bases in between. The CDR3 spells CARSLSCERRNTEAFF. The DNA for the CDR3 is TGTGCCAGAAGCTTGAGTTGCGAGAGAAGGAACACTGAAGCTTTCTTT.

The chain employs TRBV27 and TRBJ2-7; D is possibly TRBD2 (6 bases). Per germline, CDR1 MNHEY and CDR2 SMNVEV (reference sequence). V was cut by 10 bases and J by 1 base, with 14 bases left in between. The CDR3 runs to 13 residues. CDR3 DNA: TGTGCCACCCGAGGCGGGAATTCCTACGAGCAGTACTTC. Translation gives CATRGGNSYEQYF.

This chain links TRBV15 with TRBJ1-5; 8 nucleotides agree with TRBD1. The CDR3 contains 12 residues. Germline values: CDR1 LNHNV, CDR2 YYDKDF (reference sequence). V lost 7 bases and J lost 7; bases outside the gene matches: 3. In nucleotides, the CDR3 is TGTGCCACCAATACAGGGGGGCAGCCCCAGCATTTT. Its translation is CATNTGGQPQHF.

The genes are TRBV7-3 and TRBJ2-3; no reliable D call. The CDR3 is made up of 14 amino acids. CDR1 is SGHTA and CDR2 is FQGTGA in the germline V gene. Between the trimmed V and J ends, which lost 5 bases and 4 bases, there was a span of 13 bases. CDR3 sequence reads: CASSVGQAPDTQYF. The CDR3 nucleotides read TGTGCCAGCAGCGTTGGTCAGGCCCCAGATACGCAGTATTTT. The full variable domain, in which reference TRBV7-3 and TRBJ2-3 provide the parts outside the CDR3, is GAGVSQTPSNKVTEKGKYVELRCDPISGHTALYWYRQSLGQGPEFLIYFQGTGAADDSGLPNDRFFAVRPEGSVSTLKIQRTERGDSAVYLCASSVGQAPDTQYFGPGTRLTVL.

The rearrangement joins TRBV19 to TRBJ1-1, with D possibly matching TRBD1 (6 bases). This CDR3 is 14 amino acids long. V dropped 1 base and J dropped 5 bases, with 11 bases sitting between them. CDR1 LNHDA and CDR2 SQIVND come from the germline V gene (reference sequence). CDR3 region: CASSIAAGATEAFF. The CDR3 DNA follows: TGTGCCAGTAGTATAGCGGCAGGGGCTACTGAAGCTTTCTTT.